The 10 T cell receptor beta chains in this list originate from one sample, sequenced in a study of T cell repertoires in cytomegalovirus infection. TCRdb itself ran the reads through MiXCR, one entry per CDR3 protein. The table shows around 94,000 distinct CDR3 sequences, with 15% to 20% occurring only once. Source material: PBMCs. These receptors were taken from a human donor in good health (CMV status not recorded). Some clones in this sample may be carry-over from other donors' samples.

The rearrangement joins TRBV20-1 to TRBJ2-1, with 9 bases lining up with TRBD2. CDR3 length: 13 residues. Trimming at V came to 5 bases and at J to 3 bases, leaving 2 bases not matched to a gene. Germline lookup yields CDR1 DFQATT and CDR2 SNEGSKA (reference sequence). The DNA of the CDR3 is TGCAGTGCTGCGGGGGGGGACTACAATGAGCAGTTCTTC. Translating gives CSAAGGDYNEQFF.

This clonotype was seen a handful of times. The chain uses TRBV7-9 and TRBJ2-2; tentative D call: TRBD1 (5 bases). Between the trimmed V and J ends, which lost 2 bases and 6 bases, there was a span of 13 bases. The germline V gene has CDR1 SEHNR and CDR2 FQNEAQ (reference sequence). The CDR3 covers 15 residues. The CDR3, as DNA: TGTGCCAGCAGCTTACTTTTGGGGCTGGCCGGGGAGCTGTTTTTT. Amino acids: CASSLLLGLAGELFF.

V and J are TRBV27 and TRBJ1-5; D might be TRBD1 (6 bases). Trimming shortened V by 8 bases and J by 5 bases, and 13 bases separated the two germline ends. Germline CDR1 and CDR2: MNHEY and SMNVEV (reference sequence). This CDR3 contains 13 residues. The CDR3 reads CASRRDNYQPQHF. In DNA form, the CDR3 reads TGTGCCAGCCGAAGGGACAACTATCAGCCCCAGCATTTT.

The sample holds a few counts of this clonotype. The chain joins TRBV7-8 to TRBJ2-7; 13 bases fit TRBD2. The germline V gene has CDR1 SGHVS and CDR2 FQNEAQ. This CDR3 is built from 17 residues. Trimming took 5 bases from V and 2 from J; bases not matched to a gene: 9. CDR3 DNA sequence: TGTGCCAGCAGCCCAAGAGTACTAGCGGGGGGGGCCTACGAGCAGTACTTC. Translation gives CASSPRVLAGGAYEQYF. Filled out from reference TRBV7-8 and TRBJ2-7, the complete variable domain reads GAGVSQSPRYKVAKRGQDVALRCDPISGHVSLFWYQQALGQGPEFLTYFQNEAQLDKSGLPSDRFFAERPEGSVSTLKIQRTQQEDSAVYLCASSPRVLAGGAYEQYFGPGTRLTVT.

This clonotype was recorded at least ten times. V and J are TRBV7-2 and TRBJ1-1; D gene unclear. The CDR3 covers 13 residues. Looked up from germline, CDR1 is SGHTA and CDR2 is FQGNSA. The V and J ends lost 4 bases and 4 bases respectively, with 10 bases between them. CDR3 DNA sequence: TGTGCCAGCAGCTCCCGAGCACGCACTGAAGCTTTCTTT. It specifies CASSSRARTEAFF. Variable domain in full (rest from reference TRBV7-2 and TRBJ1-1): GAGVSQSPSNKVTEKGKDVELRCDPISGHTALYWYRQSLGQGLEFLIYFQGNSAPDKSGLPSDRFSAERTGGSVSTLTIQRTQQEDSAVYLCASSSRARTEAFFGQGTRLTVV.

This clonotype came up once. At one end the junction does not follow the germline gene, possibly because of a read error. The gene calls are TRBV12-3 or TRBV12-4 and TRBJ1-1; D gene ambiguous. The CDR3 sequence is 12 residues long. This chain's CDR3 is CASSLFNTDAFF. Written as DNA, the CDR3 is TGTGCCAGCAGTTTATTCAACACTGATGCTTTCTTT.

With respect to this clonotype: The junction and the germline gene differ at one end; a read error may be behind it. This sequence joins TRBV7-2 and TRBJ2-3, with 12 bases that match TRBD2. The CDR3 is 15 amino acids. Germline V gives CDR1 SGHTA, CDR2 FQGNSA. CDR3 nucleotides: TGTGCCAGCAGCCTAGCGGGGGGGGTGGCAGATACGCAGTATTTT. This encodes CASSLAGGVADTQYF. The variable domain in full, completed from reference TRBV7-2 and TRBJ2-3, reads GAGVSQSPSNKVTEKGKDVELRCDPISGHTALYWYRQSLGQGLEFLIYFQGNSAPDKSGLPSDRFSAERTGGSVSTLTIQRTQQEDSAVYLCASSLAGGVADTQYFGPGTRLTVL.

This clonotype was recorded at least ten times. V usage is TRBV6-2 or TRBV6-3 and J usage is TRBJ1-3; D call uncertain. Trimming pared 5 bases from V and 0 bases from J, leaving 5 bases between. Germline lookup yields CDR1 MNHEY and CDR2 SVGEGT. CDR3 size: 13 residues. CDR3 sequence (DNA): TGTGCCAGCAGTCTGAACTCTGGAAACACCATATATTTT. It specifies CASSLNSGNTIYF.

The J gene is TRBJ2-3, the V gene TRBV6-2 or TRBV6-3; D might be TRBD2 (6 bases). With 5 bases removed from V and 0 bases from J, the gap between germline ends came to 9 bases. CDR1 and CDR2 (germline): MNHEY, SVGEGT. This CDR3 is built from 14 residues. The CDR3: CASSKGLSTDTQYF. The CDR3 nucleotides read TGTGCCAGCAGTAAGGGACTGAGCACAGATACGCAGTATTTT.

This clonotype was detected only a few times. The chain employs TRBV29-1 and TRBJ1-1; D is undetermined. CDR1 and CDR2 from the germline V gene are SQVTM and ANQGSEA. This CDR3 region has 15 residues. Trimming cost V 2 bases and J 5 bases, with 18 bases left between them. CDR3 DNA sequence: TGCAGCGTTGAAAAAAATAGCGGAAGGAATACTGAAGCTTTCTTT. It codes for CSVEKNSGRNTEAFF.